The 13 T cell receptor beta chains below all came from one sample that was sequenced in a study of blood T cells in healthy people across ages. Through a sample-barcoded 5' primer and a J-beta primer mix, a second PCR was run for about 6 to 11 cycles. In TCRdb, the 5' RACE reads were re-called with MiXCR into one record per CDR3 protein. The sample has approximately 800,000 distinct CDR3 sequences, more than 55% seen once. Source material: blood. The receptors originated from a middle-aged man in good health.

This clonotype has only a few counts. This chain uses TRBV7-6 with TRBJ1-5; tentative D call: TRBD1 (6 bases). V was clipped by 0 bases and J by 0 bases, with 9 bases between them. The CDR3 consists of 16 residues. Germline lookup yields CDR1 SGHVS and CDR2 FNYEAQ. Here the CDR3 reads CASSLAQGNSNQPQHF. DNA of the CDR3: TGTGCCAGCAGCTTAGCCCAGGGGAATAGCAATCAGCCCCAGCATTTT.

This chain links TRBV25-1 with TRBJ2-3, with D tentatively TRBD1 (6 bases). Germline V gene lookup returns CDR1 MGHDK and CDR2 SYGVNS. CDR3 length equals 15 residues. V lost 4 bases, J lost 2 bases, and 13 bases lay in between. Here the CDR3 DNA reads TGTGCCAGCAGTGCAACAGGGAGCCTCACAGATACGCAGTATTTT. Its translation: CASSATGSLTDTQYF.

This chain connects TRBV27 to TRBJ2-1, with 9 positions matching TRBD1. Germline V gene data show CDR1 as MNHEY and CDR2 as SMNVEV (reference sequence). This CDR3 has 15 amino acids. The V and J ends lost 4 bases and 4 bases, in that order; junction bases with no gene match: 5. DNA of the CDR3: TGTGCCAGCAGTTCCGACAGGGGGGCATACAATGAGCAGTTCTTC. Its translation: CASSSDRGAYNEQFF.

V is TRBV7-9 and J is TRBJ2-5; 12 bases align to TRBD1. The J call may be incorrect, as the DNA end agrees better with TRBJ2-7. This CDR3 has 15 amino acids. Germline V lookup: CDR1 SEHNR, CDR2 FQNEAQ (reference sequence). The CDR3 DNA sequence: TGTGCCAGCAGCTCGGGGACAGGGGGCGCTTACGAGCAGTACTTC. Encoded protein: CASSSGTGGAYEQYF.

This clonotype was seen a few times. The chain links TRBV7-9 to TRBJ1-2; 8 bases are a match to TRBD1. V lost 1 base to trimming and J lost 4 bases; unmatched junction nucleotides: 17. The V gene's germline CDR1 is SEHNR and CDR2 FQNEAQ (reference sequence). This CDR3 is 19 amino acids long. CDR3 amino acids: CASSLEGTGTQRGIYGYTF. The CDR3 nucleotides read TGTGCCAGCAGCTTAGAGGGGACAGGCACCCAACGGGGGATCTATGGCTACACCTTC.

This clonotype was seen a handful of times. This rearrangement joins TRBV9 to TRBJ2-3; no reliable D call. Per germline, CDR1 SGDLS and CDR2 YYNGEE. V was pared by 2 bases and J by 4 bases, with 11 bases between. This CDR3 contains 14 residues. Here the CDR3 reads CASSVLARADTQYF. CDR3 coding DNA: TGTGCCAGCAGCGTTTTAGCTCGAGCAGATACGCAGTATTTT.

This clonotype occurred once. The rearrangement joins TRBV9 to TRBJ2-3; D is perhaps TRBD2 (5 bases). Germline V gives CDR1 SGDLS, CDR2 YYNGEE. V gave up 7 bases and J gave up 3 bases, with 12 bases separating them. This CDR3 comprises 13 residues. This CDR3 reads CASSRVFTDTQYF. As DNA, the CDR3 is TGTGCCAGCTCGCGGGTTTTTACAGATACGCAGTATTTT.

The rearrangement joins TRBV5-1 to TRBJ2-1, with 7 nucleotides matching TRBD2. Per germline, CDR1 SGHRS and CDR2 YFSETQ. The CDR3 runs to 18 residues. Trimming at V came to 0 bases and at J to 1 base, leaving 10 bases not matched to a gene. The CDR3 sequence is CASSLVPGGRGSYNEQFF. The DNA of the CDR3 is TGCGCCAGCAGCTTGGTCCCTGGGGGGAGGGGATCCTACAATGAGCAGTTCTTC.

This clonotype came up many times. V and J are TRBV14 and TRBJ1-4; D possibly corresponds to TRBD1 (6 bases). Germline loops: CDR1 SGHDN, CDR2 FVKESK. The CDR3 has 17 residues. Trimming took 4 bases from V and 7 from J, leaving 22 bases between them. The DNA of the CDR3 is TGTGCCAGCAGCCCAATAACAGGGTCCAGGTCGTTTGAAAAACTGTTTTTT. This gives the protein CASSPITGSRSFEKLFF.

This clonotype was seen more than once but under ten times. The gene calls are TRBV5-1 and TRBJ1-1; D remains unclear. The CDR3 totals 14 residues. Trimming removed 6 bases from V and 2 bases from J, with 14 bases in between. Germline-derived CDR1 and CDR2 are SGHRS and YFSETQ. CDR3: CASKDRAINTEAFF. The CDR3 DNA is TGCGCCAGCAAAGACCGGGCCATAAACACTGAAGCTTTCTTT.

On this clonotype itself: One end of the junction fails to match germline, which may point to a read error. This sequence joins TRBV20-1 and TRBJ2-3, with D unresolved. CDR1 is DFQATT and CDR2 is SNEGSKA in the germline V gene (reference sequence). CDR3 length: 14 residues. The CDR3 bases are TGCAGTGTTAGACTGTACGATGGGGCAGATACGCAGTATTTT. Protein product: CSVRLYDGADTQYF.

The genes are TRBV28 and TRBJ2-4; a weak D match, TRBD2 (6 bases). The better agreement between TRBJ2-7 and the DNA end casts doubt on the J call. In germline, CDR1 is MDHEN, CDR2 SYDVKM. The CDR3 is made up of 15 amino acids. CDR3 region: CASIGVGGDPREQYF. The CDR3 nucleotides read TGTGCCAGCATTGGGGTAGGCGGGGATCCTCGCGAGCAGTACTTC.

This clonotype was observed a few times. J is TRBJ2-7 and V is TRBV4-3; D uncertain. The V gene's germline CDR1 is LGHNA and CDR2 YSLEER. V was trimmed by 1 base and J by 7 bases, leaving 14 bases between them. The CDR3 contains 14 residues. Here the CDR3 DNA reads TGCGCCAGCAGCCAAGTACAGACCGCAAGGGAGCAGTACTTC. Translating it yields CASSQVQTAREQYF.